These T cell receptor beta chains were read from a single sample in a study of shared T cell receptors in the human thymus. Using immunoSEQ multiplex PCR, the repertoire was profiled, and TCRdb retains in-frame clones only, with some absent. The top ten hold more than 0.01% of the sample, which has roughly 550,000 clones, around 78% seen once. The sample was also linked to a second study, of human thymus T cells.

The sample was thymocytes. These receptors were collected from a boy under two years old with a congenital heart defect. CDR3s include the opening cysteine and the closing phenylalanine or tryptophan. A D gene is named only where the DNA matches it firmly. Expanded clones are given a class, and other clones once, few, many or no size at all.

j_call | clone_size | v_call | d_call | cdr3_nt | cdr3_aa
TRBJ2-3 | NA | TRBV4-3 | TRBD1 | TGCGCCAGCAGCCAAGATACAGGGGGCTTTTACTCTAGCACAGATACGCAGTATTTT | CASSQDTGGFYSSTDTQYF
TRBJ2-3 | few | TRBV19 | TRBD2 | TGTGCCAGTAGTAGGGGGGAGGGGATCACAGATACGCAGTATTTT | CASSRGEGITDTQYF
TRBJ2-1 | few | TRBV28 | NA | TGTGCCAGCAGGAGGGTCGGTTACAATGAGCAGTTCTTC | CASRRVGYNEQFF
TRBJ2-3 | NA | TRBV21-1 | NA | TGTGCCAGCAGCAACCTCCTGACGGCAGGGGCAGATACGCAGTATTTT | CASSNLLTAGADTQYF
TRBJ2-7 | NA | TRBV5-4 | TRBD2 | TGTGCCAGCAGCTTTTTGGCTAGCGGGACCTACGAGCAGTACTTC | CASSFLASGTYEQYF
TRBJ2-7 | NA | TRBV6-1 | TRBD1 | TGTGCCAGCAGTGCTTTAAACACAATCGGGACAGCTACCTACGAGCAGTACTTC | CASSALNTIGTATYEQYF
TRBJ2-3 | NA | TRBV25-1 | TRBD1 | TGTGCCAGCAGTGAACTAGGGGGCCGTGGCACAGATACGCAGTATTTT | CASSELGGRGTDTQYF
TRBJ2-7 | few | TRBV18 | NA | TGTGCCAGCTCACCACTGAGGGGCCCGGGGGCCTACGAGCAGTACTTC | CASSPLRGPGAYEQYF
TRBJ2-1 | NA | TRBV6-1 | TRBD1 | TGTGCCAGCATTCTAAGGACAGGGGACGAGCAGTTCTTC | CASILRTGDEQFF
TRBJ2-7 | NA | TRBV4-1 | TRBD1 | TGCGCCAGCAGCCCGCCCCGACTGACGGGACAGGGGGCGAAGAACTACGAGCAGTACTTC | CASSPPRLTGQGAKNYEQYF
TRBJ2-1 | few | TRBV4-3 | TRBD2 | TGCGCCAGCAGCCAAGACCCCAGCGGGGGGAATGAGCAGTTCTTC | CASSQDPSGGNEQFF
TRBJ1-5 | NA | TRBV7-9 | NA | TGTGCCAGCAGCTTAGGAGATCAGCCCCAGCATTTT | CASSLGDQPQHF
TRBJ2-1 | NA | TRBV2 | TRBD2 | TGTGCCAGGAGCCTAGCGGGAACCCGAATCTTC | CARSLAGTRIF
TRBJ1-5 | few | TRBV5-1 | TRBD1 | TGCGCCAGCAGCTTTGACAGGGATCAGCCCCAGCATTTT | CASSFDRDQPQHF
TRBJ1-5 | NA | TRBV10-3 | TRBD1 | TGTGCCATCAGTGAGCCGACAGGGTTTAGCAATCAGCCCCAGCATTTT | CAISEPTGFSNQPQHF
TRBJ2-5 | NA | TRBV5-1 | TRBD1 | TGCGCCAGCAGCTTGGGACAGGGGTCTCCCCAAGAGACCCAGTACTTC | CASSLGQGSPQETQYF